Given below is one TCR beta chain in context. Its cognate antigen is unknown. A second roughly 7 to 11 cycle PCR used barcoded and J-beta primers. TCRdb called the 5' RACE reads again in MiXCR, with one record for every CDR3 protein. In the table there are hundreds of thousands of distinct CDR3 sequences, approximately 44% of which are singletons. The record originates from a study of blood T cells in healthy people across ages. Regarding the study as a whole: Among T cells, TCR beta diversity per million cells dropped roughly linearly as age rose. Donors of long life had a larger count of naive CD4+ cells and greater diversity than aged donors.

The CDR3 covers 14 residues. The germline CDR1 and CDR2 sequences are MNHEY and SVGEGT. V was trimmed by 4 bases and J by 2 bases, leaving 12 bases between them. Material for sequencing was blood. The chain joins TRBV6-2 or TRBV6-3 to TRBJ2-7; TRBD1 might be the D (5 bases). The TCR originated in a man aged 55 to 69 in good health. CDR3 bases: TGTGCCAGCAGTTGGACAAGCGTCCCCTACGAGCAGTACTTC. It specifies CASSWTSVPYEQYF.